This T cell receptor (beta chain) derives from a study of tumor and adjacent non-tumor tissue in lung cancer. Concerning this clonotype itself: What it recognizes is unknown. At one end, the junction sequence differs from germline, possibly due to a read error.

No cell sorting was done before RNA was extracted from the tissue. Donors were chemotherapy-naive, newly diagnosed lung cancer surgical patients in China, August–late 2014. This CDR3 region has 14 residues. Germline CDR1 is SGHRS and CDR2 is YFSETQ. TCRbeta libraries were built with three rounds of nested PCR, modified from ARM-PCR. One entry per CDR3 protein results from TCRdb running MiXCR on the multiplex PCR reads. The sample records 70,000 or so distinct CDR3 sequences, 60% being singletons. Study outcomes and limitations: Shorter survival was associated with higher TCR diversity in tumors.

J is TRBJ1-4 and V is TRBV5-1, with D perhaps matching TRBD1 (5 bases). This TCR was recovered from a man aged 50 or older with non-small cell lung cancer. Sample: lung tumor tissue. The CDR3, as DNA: TGCGCCAGTAGCTTGGAGGGGCCGCCGGAAAAACTGTTTTTT. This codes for CASSLEGPPEKLFF.